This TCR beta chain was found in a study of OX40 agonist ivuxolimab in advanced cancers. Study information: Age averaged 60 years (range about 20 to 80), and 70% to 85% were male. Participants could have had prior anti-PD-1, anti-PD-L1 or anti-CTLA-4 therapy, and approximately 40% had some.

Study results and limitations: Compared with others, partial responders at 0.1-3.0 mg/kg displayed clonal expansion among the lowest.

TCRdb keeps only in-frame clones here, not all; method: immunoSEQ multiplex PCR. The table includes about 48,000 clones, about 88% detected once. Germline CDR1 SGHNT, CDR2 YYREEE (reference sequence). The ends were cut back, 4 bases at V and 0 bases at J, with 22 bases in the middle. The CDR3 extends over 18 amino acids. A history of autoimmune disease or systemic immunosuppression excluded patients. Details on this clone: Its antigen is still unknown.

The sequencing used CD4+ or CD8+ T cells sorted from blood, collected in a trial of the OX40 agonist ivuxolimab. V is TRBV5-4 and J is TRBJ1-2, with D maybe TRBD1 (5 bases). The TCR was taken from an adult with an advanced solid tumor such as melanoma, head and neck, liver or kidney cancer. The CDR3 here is CASSQRRDRESANYGYTF. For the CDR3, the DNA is TGTGCCAGCAGCCAACGAAGGGACCGGGAGTCAGCTAACTATGGCTACACCTTC.